A selection of T cell receptor beta chains follows, all from one sample in a study of response to subunit inactivated influenza vaccine. TCRdb fed the RT-PCR reads into MiXCR, producing one record per CDR3 protein. The sample carries about 830,000 distinct CDR3 sequences, around 20% recorded once. The material sequenced was PBMCs from blood, taken approximately 5 days after vaccination. Receptor source: a man aged 50 or older who received an inactivated influenza vaccine. Each CDR3 is given with its conserved first and last residue. The D gene is left open where the match is weak. Where a row states a size, it is once, few, many or the class of an expanded clone; other rows omit it.

d_call	v_call	clone_size	j_call	cdr3_aa	cdr3_nt
NA	TRBV28	few	TRBJ2-4	CATGALAKNIQYF	TGTGCCACGGGGGCCTTAGCCAAAAACATTCAGTACTTC
TRBD1	TRBV6-5	NA	TRBJ2-6	CASSYSGGQGFSGANVLTF	TGTGCCAGCAGTTACTCCGGGGGACAGGGGTTCTCTGGGGCCAACGTCCTGACTTTC
NA	TRBV12-3/TRBV12-4	NA	TRBJ2-3	CASSPPGRDTQYF	TGTGCCAGCAGCCCACCAGGGCGCGATACGCAGTATTTT
NA	TRBV10-3	many	TRBJ2-3	CAISAWTALSDTQYF	TGTGCCATCAGTGCTTGGACAGCCTTATCAGATACGCAGTATTTT
NA	TRBV7-9	NA	TRBJ1-6	CASSSGRQQLHF	TGTGCCAGCAGCTCCGGACGACAGCAACTCCACTTT
NA	TRBV5-1	NA	TRBJ2-2	CASSPRQVNTGELFF	TGCGCCAGCAGCCCACGACAGGTGAACACCGGGGAGCTGTTTTTT
NA	TRBV20-1	NA	TRBJ2-2	CSARDLGAGELFF	TGCAGTGCTAGAGATCTCGGGGCCGGGGAGCTGTTTTTT
TRBD1	TRBV20-1	NA	TRBJ2-7	CSGQDSYEQYF	TGCAGCGGACAGGACTCCTACGAGCAGTACTTC
NA	TRBV12-3/TRBV12-4	many	TRBJ2-2	CASSLGGTANTGELFF	TGTGCCAGCAGTTTAGGGGGGACGGCGAACACCGGGGAGCTGTTTTTT
NA	TRBV5-1	NA	TRBJ2-2	CASRASANTGELFF	TGCGCCAGCAGAGCCAGCGCGAACACCGGGGAGCTGTTTTTT
NA	TRBV5-1	few	TRBJ2-1	CASSPGLVNNEQFF	TGCGCCAGCAGCCCGGGACTCGTCAACAATGAGCAGTTCTTC
TRBD2	TRBV20-1	few	TRBJ2-1	CSAVHRLARRGEQFF	TGCAGTGCTGTTCATCGACTAGCACGGAGGGGTGAGCAGTTCTTC
NA	TRBV9	few	TRBJ1-2	CASSVDGGGSYGYTF	TGTGCCAGCAGCGTAGATGGGGGAGGAAGCTATGGCTACACCTTC
NA	TRBV24-1	NA	TRBJ2-1	CATKFLAYNEQFF	TGTGCCACCAAGTTTCTAGCCTACAATGAGCAGTTCTTC
NA	TRBV6-1	few	TRBJ1-2	CASRPGYDGGYTF	TGTGCCAGCAGGCCGGGATACGACGGGGGCTACACCTTC
NA	TRBV7-2	NA	TRBJ2-2	CASSIAGTTNTGELFF	TGTGCCAGCAGCATAGCCGGGACAACGAACACCGGGGAGCTGTTTTTT